This TCR beta chain was sequenced during a study of T cell changes during pregnancy in multiple sclerosis. The CDR3 runs 12 residues. Per germline, CDR1 SQVTM and CDR2 ANQGSEA. The V end lost 4 bases, the J end lost 7 bases, and 11 bases lay between the germline ends. Only in-frame clones appear in the TCRdb table, and some are missing; sequencing was by immunoSEQ multiplex PCR. The table includes about 69,000 clones, approximately 92% detected once. This receptor was obtained from a female donor in good health, enrolled as a control in a pregnancy study. The chain links TRBV29-1 to TRBJ2-1, with D maybe TRBD1 (5 bases). The sequenced sample was peripheral blood, obtained in the third trimester of pregnancy. The DNA of the CDR3 is TGCAGCGTTGTCGGCCCAGGGAATGAGCAGTTCTTC. Its protein is CSVVGPGNEQFF.